The clone carrying this T cell receptor beta chain was seen ten or more times. This sample is part of a study of T cells after yellow fever vaccination. UMIs and a universal primer site were added when TCR cDNA was made by 5'RACE template switching. TCRdb fed the 5' RACE reads into MiXCR, producing one record per CDR3 protein. The sample consists of around 40,000 distinct CDR3 sequences, 6.8% of them appearing once. Germline values: CDR1 LGHDT, CDR2 YNNKEL (reference sequence). This CDR3 contains 16 residues. The ends were cut back, 4 bases at V and 2 bases at J, with 15 bases in the middle. Material: CD8+ T cells not binding an NS4B(214-222) dextramer, sorted from PBMCs, obtained 45 days after the yellow fever booster vaccination. The chain joins TRBV3-1 to TRBJ2-1, with TRBD2 as a possible D gene (5 bases). This clonotype was obtained from a man younger than 45 who received the YFV17D yellow fever vaccine. The CDR3 loop reads CASSPLLNGAYNEQFF. CDR3 DNA: TGTGCCAGCAGCCCCTTGCTAAACGGGGCCTACAATGAGCAGTTCTTC.